This TCR beta chain was recorded in a study of CXCR3-negative and CXCR3-positive naive CD8 T cells. As to this clonotype: Its specificity is not known.

Study results and caveats: In CXCR3-positive naive cells, the TRB CDR3s were more hydrophobic than in CXCR3-negative naive cells. Fresh PBMCs served for most assays, and CXCR3 expression fell partially after cryopreservation.

This CDR3 has 14 amino acids. Germline lookup yields CDR1 SEHNR and CDR2 FQNEAQ (reference sequence). The study made its TRB cDNA libraries by 5' RACE, adding UMI labels. Reanalyzing the 5' RACE reads, TCRdb keeps one entry per CDR3 protein, without DNA. This table lists around 96,000 distinct CDR3 sequences. The sample consisted of naive CXCR3- CD8+ T cells from blood. Subset meaning: CD45RO-CCR7+CD27+CD95- naive CD8+ T cells lacking CXCR3 (TNR3-). The receptor comes from a human donor in good health. Some clones in this sample may be carry-over from other donors' samples. The rearrangement links TRBV7-9 to TRBJ2-7; the D call of TRBD1 rests on TCRdb alone, since no DNA is present to check it. The CDR3 protein is CASSLPGTTYEQYF.